Presented here are 12 T cell receptor beta chains from one specimen sequenced in a study of blood T cell repertoires in COVID-19. The assay was immunoSEQ multiplex PCR, and TCRdb's table has in-frame clones only and misses some. The sample lists around 340,000 clones; about 88% were seen once. The specimen sequenced was PBMCs or T cells enriched from blood (not recorded which). The receptors shown here come from a woman in her twenties or thirties who had been exposed to COVID-19.

This rearrangement joins TRBV7-6 to TRBJ1-4, with no clear D. The germline CDR1 and CDR2 sequences are SGHVS and FNYEAQ. The CDR3 is 15 residues long. Between the trimmed V and J ends, which lost 3 bases and 13 bases, there was a span of 21 bases. The CDR3 DNA sequence: TGTGCCAGCAGCTTGGAAGTCTCAAGCAGCGTTGGACTGTTTTTT. This gives the protein CASSLEVSSSVGLFF.

The chain joins TRBV19 to TRBJ1-5; 9 nucleotides match TRBD1. The junction had 3 bases not matched to a gene; V was cut back by 6 bases and J by 3 bases. This CDR3 contains 14 residues. Germline CDR1 is LNHDA and CDR2 is SQIVND (reference sequence). The CDR3 loop reads CASRGTGPNQPQHF. The CDR3, as DNA: TGTGCCAGTAGGGGGACAGGGCCCAATCAGCCCCAGCATTTT.

The chain uses TRBV9 and TRBJ1-6; D unresolved. V was pared by 3 bases and J by 0 bases, with 7 bases between. CDR1 and CDR2 from the germline V gene are SGDLS and YYNGEE. The CDR3 has 15 residues. The CDR3: CASSGRSSYNSPLHF. The DNA for the CDR3 is TGTGCCAGCAGCGGGCGGAGCTCCTATAATTCACCCCTCCACTTT.

The V gene is TRBV9, the J gene TRBJ1-6; 8 positions agree with TRBD1. This CDR3 spans 14 amino acids. Germline trimming cut 3 bases from V and 10 bases from J; bases unmatched to any gene: 6. Germline V gives CDR1 SGDLS, CDR2 YYNGEE. In nucleotides, the CDR3 is TGTGCCAGCAGCGGGGGACAGGAGTACTCACCCCTCCACTTT. Translation: CASSGGQEYSPLHF.

This clone was seen a few times. The DNA for the CDR3 is TGTGCCAGTAGTATAAGCTACGCAGAGACCCAGTACTTC. Its protein product is CASSISYAETQYF. The rearrangement joins TRBV19 to TRBJ2-5; D is uncertain. Trimming removed 2 bases from V and 4 bases from J, with 8 bases in between. CDR1 is LNHDA and CDR2 is SQIVND in the germline V gene (reference sequence). This CDR3 is 13 amino acids long.

This clone came up a few times. The V gene is TRBV5-1, the J gene TRBJ2-3; maybe TRBD1 (6 bases). The germline V gene has CDR1 SGHRS and CDR2 YFSETQ. V shed 2 bases and J shed 0 bases, with 16 bases lying between them. The CDR3 has 17 residues. The chain's CDR3 is CASSLRQVGPSTDTQYF. Written as DNA, the CDR3 is TGCGCCAGCAGCTTACGACAGGTCGGCCCTAGCACAGATACGCAGTATTTT.

The J gene is TRBJ2-7, the V gene TRBV7-8, with 9 bases fitting TRBD1. Looked up from germline, CDR1 is SGHVS and CDR2 is FQNEAQ. V lost 4 bases, J lost 3 bases, and 4 bases stayed unmatched. The CDR3 spans 14 residues. Here the CDR3 DNA reads TGTGCCAGCAGCTACCGGGACAGGGACTACGAGCAGTACTTC. Translated: CASSYRDRDYEQYF.

The V gene is TRBV29-1, the J gene TRBJ2-7; 8 positions match TRBD1. Germline V gene sequence: CDR1 SQVTM, CDR2 ANQGSEA. CDR3 length: 14 residues. The V and J ends lost 5 bases and 1 base, in that order; junction bases with no gene match: 7. CDR3 in DNA: TGCAGCGTTAGAGACAGGGGCGCGTCCTACGAGCAGTACTTC. Translated, it gives CSVRDRGASYEQYF.

This clone has only a few counts. CDR3 protein: CASSAGHRANTEAFF. CDR3 DNA sequence: TGTGCCAGCAGTGCCGGCCACAGGGCGAACACTGAAGCTTTCTTT. The chain carries TRBV9 and TRBJ1-1; a possible D gene is TRBD1 (6 bases). Trimming stripped 5 bases from V and 1 base from J, with 15 bases between. Germline V gives CDR1 SGDLS, CDR2 YYNGEE. This CDR3 comprises 15 residues.

This clone has just a few counts. The chain combines TRBV5-6 with TRBJ2-2, with 9 bases aligning to TRBD2. The germline V gene has CDR1 SGHDT and CDR2 YYEEEE. Unmatched junction bases numbered 9, after V lost 2 bases and J lost 1 base. There are 18 residues in the CDR3. CDR3 loop: CASSFSAGGPRNTGELFF. CDR3 DNA sequence: TGTGCCAGCAGCTTTTCTGCGGGAGGGCCTCGGAACACCGGGGAGCTGTTTTTT.

V usage is TRBV9 and J usage is TRBJ1-6; 10 bases fit TRBD1. J was trimmed by 10 bases and V by 1 base; bases with no gene match: 14. The CDR3 covers 18 residues. The V gene's germline CDR1 is SGDLS and CDR2 YYNGEE. CDR3 bases: TGTGCCAGCAGCGTAACGCTATGGGGGACAGGGGAGGCGTCACCCCTCCACTTT. Translating gives CASSVTLWGTGEASPLHF.

This chain links TRBV12-5 with TRBJ2-5, with D maybe TRBD1 (5 bases). The V and J ends lost 0 bases and 6 bases respectively, with 17 bases between them. From germline, CDR1 is LGHNT and CDR2 FRNRAP. The length of the CDR3 is 16 residues. The chain's CDR3 is CASGLVNLAGSKTQYF. The CDR3 region has the DNA TGTGCTAGTGGTTTGGTAAACCTGGCAGGGTCGAAGACCCAGTACTTC. The whole variable domain, remainder taken from reference TRBV12-5 and TRBJ2-5, is DARVTQTPRHKVTEMGQEVTMRCQPILGHNTVFWYRQTMMQGLELLAYFRNRAPLDDSGMPKDRFSAEMPDATLATLKIQPSEPRDSAVYFCASGLVNLAGSKTQYFGPGTRLLVL.